The T cell receptor (beta chain) under discussion was sequenced for a study of CD8 T cells in ankylosing spondylitis. Whole-study findings and limits: Reportedly, disease-linked clones are significantly enriched in ankylosing spondylitis patients' matched synovial fluid. Peripheral blood samples showed relatively rare disease-linked clones, and these clones were CD8+.

This clonotype has a count of ten or more. The antigen remains unidentified. The CDR3 runs 14 residues. Germline trimming cut 5 bases from V and 0 bases from J; bases unmatched to any gene: 4. Per germline, CDR1 DFQATT and CDR2 SNEGSKA (reference sequence). TCRdb re-analysed the 5' RACE reads in MiXCR, keeping a single row per CDR3 protein. The sample lists some 140,000 distinct CDR3 sequences, 7.5% to 9.5% occurring once. The material sequenced was synovial fluid, either unsorted or a sorted T cell fraction (not recorded which). The chain links TRBV20-1 to TRBJ2-3; 8 nucleotides agree with TRBD1. This receptor was identified in a male donor with ankylosing spondylitis. The CDR3 sequence: CSASRDRSTDTQYF. DNA of the CDR3: TGCAGTGCTTCTCGGGACAGGAGCACAGATACGCAGTATTTT.